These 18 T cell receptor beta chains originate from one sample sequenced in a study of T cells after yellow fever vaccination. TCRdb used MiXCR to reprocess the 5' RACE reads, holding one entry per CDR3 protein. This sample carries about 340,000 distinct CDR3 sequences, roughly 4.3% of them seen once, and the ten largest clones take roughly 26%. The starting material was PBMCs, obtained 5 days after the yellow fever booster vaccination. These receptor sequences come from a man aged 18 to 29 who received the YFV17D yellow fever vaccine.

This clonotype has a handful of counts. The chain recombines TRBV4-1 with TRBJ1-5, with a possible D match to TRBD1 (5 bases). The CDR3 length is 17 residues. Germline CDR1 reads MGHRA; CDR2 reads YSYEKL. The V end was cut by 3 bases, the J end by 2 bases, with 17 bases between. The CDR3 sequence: CASSQGVLDGGNQPQHF. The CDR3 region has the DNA TGCGCCAGCAGCCAGGGGGTATTGGACGGGGGCAATCAGCCCCAGCATTTT.

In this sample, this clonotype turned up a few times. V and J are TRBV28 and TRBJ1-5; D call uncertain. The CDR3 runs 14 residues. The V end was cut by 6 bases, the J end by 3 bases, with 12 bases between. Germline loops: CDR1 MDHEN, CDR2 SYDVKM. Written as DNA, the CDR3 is TGTGCCAGCAGCGAAAGACGGATCAATCAGCCCCAGCATTTT. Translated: CASSERRINQPQHF.

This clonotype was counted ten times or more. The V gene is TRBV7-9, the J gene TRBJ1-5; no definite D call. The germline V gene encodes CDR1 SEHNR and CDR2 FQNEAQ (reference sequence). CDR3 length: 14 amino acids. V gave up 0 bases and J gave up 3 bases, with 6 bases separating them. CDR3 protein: CASSLASSNQPQHF. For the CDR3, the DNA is TGTGCCAGCAGCTTAGCCAGTTCCAATCAGCCCCAGCATTTT.

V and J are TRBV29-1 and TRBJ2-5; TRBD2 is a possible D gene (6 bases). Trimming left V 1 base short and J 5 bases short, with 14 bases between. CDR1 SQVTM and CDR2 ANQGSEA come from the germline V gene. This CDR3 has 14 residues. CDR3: CSVEARGGGETQYF. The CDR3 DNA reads TGCAGCGTTGAAGCCCGGGGCGGAGGGGAGACCCAGTACTTC.

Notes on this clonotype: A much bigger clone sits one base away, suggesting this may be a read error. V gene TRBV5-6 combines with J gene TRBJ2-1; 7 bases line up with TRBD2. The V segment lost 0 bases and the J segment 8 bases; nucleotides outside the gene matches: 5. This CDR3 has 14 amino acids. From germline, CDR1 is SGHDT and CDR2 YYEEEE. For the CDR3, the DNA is TGTGCCAGCAGCTTGGGACTAGCCAGGTATGAGCAGTTCTTC. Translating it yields CASSLGLARYEQFF.

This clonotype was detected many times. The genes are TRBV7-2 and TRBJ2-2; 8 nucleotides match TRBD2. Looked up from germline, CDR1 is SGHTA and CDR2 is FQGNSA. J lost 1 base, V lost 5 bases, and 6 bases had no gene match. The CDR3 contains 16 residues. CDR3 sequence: CASSRAAGGNTGELFF. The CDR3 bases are TGTGCCAGCAGCAGGGCCGCGGGGGGGAACACCGGGGAGCTGTTTTTT.

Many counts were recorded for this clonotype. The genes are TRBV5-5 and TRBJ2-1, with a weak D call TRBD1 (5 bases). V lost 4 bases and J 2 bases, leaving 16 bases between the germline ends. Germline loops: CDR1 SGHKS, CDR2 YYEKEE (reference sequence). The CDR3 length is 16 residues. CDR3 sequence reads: CASSDQNRPPYNEQFF. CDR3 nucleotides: TGTGCCAGCAGCGATCAAAACAGGCCTCCCTACAATGAGCAGTTCTTC.

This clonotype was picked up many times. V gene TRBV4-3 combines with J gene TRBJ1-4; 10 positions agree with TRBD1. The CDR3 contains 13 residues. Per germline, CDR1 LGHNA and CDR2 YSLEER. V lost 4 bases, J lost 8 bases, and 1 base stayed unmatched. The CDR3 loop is CASSRTGGEKLFF. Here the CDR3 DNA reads TGCGCCAGCAGCCGGACAGGGGGGGAAAAACTGTTTTTT.

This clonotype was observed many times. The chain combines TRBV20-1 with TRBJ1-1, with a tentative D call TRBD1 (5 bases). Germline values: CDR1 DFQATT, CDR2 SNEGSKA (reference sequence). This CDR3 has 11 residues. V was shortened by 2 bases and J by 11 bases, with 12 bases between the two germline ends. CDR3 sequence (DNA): TGCAGTGCTAGAAGGCAGGGAAAGGCTTTCTTT. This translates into CSARRQGKAFF.

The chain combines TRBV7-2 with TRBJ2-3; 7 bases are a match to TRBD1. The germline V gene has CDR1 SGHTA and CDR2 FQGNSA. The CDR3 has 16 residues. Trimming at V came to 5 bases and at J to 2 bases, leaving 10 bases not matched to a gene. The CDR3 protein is CASSKPGQLLTDTQYF. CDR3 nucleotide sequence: TGTGCCAGCAGCAAACCGGGACAGTTACTCACAGATACGCAGTATTTT.

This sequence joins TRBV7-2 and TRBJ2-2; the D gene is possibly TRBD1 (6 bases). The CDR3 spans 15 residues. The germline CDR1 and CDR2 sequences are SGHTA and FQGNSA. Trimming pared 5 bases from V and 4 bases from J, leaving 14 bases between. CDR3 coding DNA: TGTGCCAGCAGCCTGAGACAGGTAGCCACCGGGGAGCTGTTTTTT. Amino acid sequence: CASSLRQVATGELFF.

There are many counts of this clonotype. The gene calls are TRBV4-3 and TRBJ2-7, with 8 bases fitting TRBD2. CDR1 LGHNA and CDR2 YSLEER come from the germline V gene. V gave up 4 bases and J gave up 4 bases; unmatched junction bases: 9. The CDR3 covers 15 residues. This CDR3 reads CASSPGSRGAYEQYF. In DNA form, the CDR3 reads TGCGCCAGCAGCCCAGGGTCGCGGGGGGCATACGAGCAGTACTTC.

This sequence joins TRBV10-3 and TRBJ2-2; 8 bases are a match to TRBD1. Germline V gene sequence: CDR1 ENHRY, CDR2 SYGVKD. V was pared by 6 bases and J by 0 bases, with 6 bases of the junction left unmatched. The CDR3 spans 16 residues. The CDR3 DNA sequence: TGTGCCATCAGCGGACAGGGCATCACGAACACCGGGGAGCTGTTTTTT. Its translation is CAISGQGITNTGELFF.

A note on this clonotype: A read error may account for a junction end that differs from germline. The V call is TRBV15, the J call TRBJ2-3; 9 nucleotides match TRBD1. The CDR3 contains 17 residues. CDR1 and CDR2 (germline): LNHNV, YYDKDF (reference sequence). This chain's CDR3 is CATSESRGQGFTVTQYF. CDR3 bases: TGTGCCACCAGCGAAAGTAGGGGACAGGGCTTCACAGTTACGCAGTATTTT.

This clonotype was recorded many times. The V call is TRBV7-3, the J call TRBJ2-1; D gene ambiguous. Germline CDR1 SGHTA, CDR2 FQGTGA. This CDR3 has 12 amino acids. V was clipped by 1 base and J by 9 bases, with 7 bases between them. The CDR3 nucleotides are TGTGCCAGCAGCTTAATGGATGGTGAGCAGTTCTTC. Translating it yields CASSLMDGEQFF.

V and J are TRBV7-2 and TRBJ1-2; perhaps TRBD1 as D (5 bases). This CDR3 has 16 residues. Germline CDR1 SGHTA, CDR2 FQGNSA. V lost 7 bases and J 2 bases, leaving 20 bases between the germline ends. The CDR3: CASKPNRGRDNYGYTF. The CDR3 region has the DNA TGTGCCAGCAAACCAAACCGGGGCAGGGACAACTATGGCTACACCTTC.

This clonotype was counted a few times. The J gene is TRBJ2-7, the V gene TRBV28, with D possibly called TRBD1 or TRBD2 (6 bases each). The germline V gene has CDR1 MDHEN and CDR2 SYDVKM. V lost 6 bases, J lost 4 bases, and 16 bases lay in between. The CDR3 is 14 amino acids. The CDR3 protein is CASSQLEGDYEQYF. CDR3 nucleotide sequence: TGTGCCAGCAGCCAGTTGGAGGGGGATTACGAGCAGTACTTC.

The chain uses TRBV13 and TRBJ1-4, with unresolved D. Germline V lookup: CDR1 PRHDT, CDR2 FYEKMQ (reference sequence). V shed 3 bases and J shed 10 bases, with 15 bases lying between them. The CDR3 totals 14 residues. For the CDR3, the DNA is TGTGCCAGCAGCTTTCTCCCGGGGAGAGGAAAACTGTTTTTT. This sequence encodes CASSFLPGRGKLFF. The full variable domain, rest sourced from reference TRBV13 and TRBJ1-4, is AAGVIQSPRHLIKEKRETATLKCYPIPRHDTVYWYQQGPGQDPQFLISFYEKMQSDKGSIPDRFSAQQFSDYHSELNMSSLELGDSALYFCASSFLPGRGKLFFGSGTQLSVL.